The next 27 T cell receptor delta chains were all read from a single sample in a study of gamma-delta T cells after stem cell transplantation. TCRdb redid clone calling on the RT-PCR reads using CATT. The repertoire holds about 15,000 delta-chain clones, roughly 9.1% seen once, with approximately 66% in the top ten. Sequenced input: gamma-delta T cells. The source of these receptors is a human donor. It is not recorded whose cells these are; they may come from a transplant donor.

With regard to this clone: TCRdb's protein for this DNA is that of a much larger clone and differs from the translation at residue 6, likely a read error; the protein shown is the DNA translation. The CDR3 DNA follows: TGTGCCTGTGACCCGTTTTCTACTAACACCGATAAACTCATCTTT. This gives the protein CACDPFSTNTDKLIF. The gene calls are TRDV2 and TRDJ1; D is unclear. V lost 3 bases, J lost 0 bases, and 13 bases lay in between. The CDR3 has 15 residues. The V gene's germline CDR1 is GEAIGNYY and CDR2 EKD.

This clone was seen more than once but under ten times. Possible read error: a much larger clone is one base away. The gene calls are TRDV2 and TRDJ1; D is unclear. The V end was cut by 0 bases, the J end by 2 bases, with 21 bases between. CDR3 length: 18 residues. Germline V gives CDR1 GEAIGNYY, CDR2 EKD. CDR3 in DNA: TGTGCCTGTGACACCGGTGTGGGTACCCCCTATGGGACCGATAAACTCATCTTT. This codes for CACDTGVGTPYGTDKLIF.

The chain links TRDV2 to TRDJ1; tentatively, D is TRDD3 (6 bases). The CDR3 covers 13 residues. Germline assignment: CDR1 GEAIGNYY and CDR2 EKD. V dropped 3 bases and J dropped 5 bases, with 12 bases sitting between them. CDR3 nucleotides: TGTGCCTGTGACCCTATCCTGGGGGATAAACTCATCTTT. Translated, it gives CACDPILGDKLIF.

This clone has a count of ten or more. A read error may be the cause here, since a much bigger clone is one base away. The rearrangement joins TRDV2 to TRDJ1; 8 bases fit TRDD3. V lost 1 base and J lost 4; bases outside the gene matches: 4. CDR3 size: 14 residues. CDR1 is GEAIGNYY, CDR2 EKD, per germline. In nucleotides, the CDR3 is TGTGCCTGTGACACTCTGGGGGACCGCGATAAACTCATCTTT. This encodes CACDTLGDRDKLIF.

This clone has a handful of counts. This likely traces to a read error, being one base from a far larger clone. In the same sample, other DNA sequences code for this CDR3. The CDR3, as DNA: TGTGCCTGTGACACTCTACCTTCTAGGGCTGGGGGCTCTTACACCGATAAACTCATCTTT. Amino acid sequence: CACDTLPSRAGGSYTDKLIF. V is TRDV2 and J is TRDJ1; 7 bases line up with TRDD3. The CDR3 is 20 amino acids. V lost 1 base to trimming and J lost 0 bases; unmatched junction nucleotides: 19. From germline, CDR1 is GEAIGNYY and CDR2 EKD.

This clone was counted many times. A far larger clone is one nucleotide away, so this likely arose from a read error. Other DNA sequences of this sample code for an identical CDR3. This rearrangement joins TRDV2 to TRDJ1; 10 nucleotides line up with TRDD3. CDR1 is GEAIGNYY, CDR2 EKD, per germline. The CDR3 extends over 19 amino acids. Written as DNA, the CDR3 is TGTGCCTGCGACACCGTTATGGCTCAGCTGGGGGATAGAATCGGTAAACTCATCTTT. Translating it yields CACDTVMAQLGDRIGKLIF.

This clone was observed a few times. TCRdb's protein for this DNA is that of a much larger clone and differs from the translation at residue 14, likely a read error; the protein shown is the DNA translation. The CDR3 DNA is TGTGCTCTTGGGGAAGGTGGATGGGAGCCTTTCGCGTCCTATAAACTCATCTTT. Translated: CALGEGGWEPFASYKLIF. The gene calls are TRDV1 and TRDJ1; no firm D call. Trimming left V 2 bases short and J 6 bases short, with 25 bases between. CDR3 length: 18 amino acids. CDR1 TSWWSYY and CDR2 QGS come from the germline V gene.

A remark on this clone: Compared with germline, one end of the junction differs, possibly owing to a read error. At the DNA level, this CDR3 is encoded by other sequences in the same sample as well. The V and J genes are TRDV2 and TRDJ3; no clear D. The CDR3 length is 19 residues. Germline lookup yields CDR1 GEAIGNYY and CDR2 EKD. The CDR3 region has the DNA TGTGCCTGTGACACCGTCGGGGCCGAGAGCTCCTTGGACACCCGACAGATGTTTTTC. This codes for CACDTVGAESSLDTRQMFF.

This clone has at least ten counts. The protein in TCRdb stems from a much larger clone and differs at residue 6 from this DNA's translation, likely a read error; here the protein is translated from the DNA. V and J are TRDV2 and TRDJ1, with D perhaps TRDD3 (6 bases). Trimming shortened V by 0 bases and J by 9 bases, and 16 bases separated the two germline ends. Looked up from germline, CDR1 is GEAIGNYY and CDR2 is EKD. The CDR3 runs 14 residues. CDR3 loop: CACDTASGERELIF. In DNA form, the CDR3 reads TGTGCCTGTGACACCGCGTCGGGGGAGAGGGAACTCATCTTT.

This clone has a handful of counts. The amino acid sequence in TCRdb belongs to a much larger clone and departs from this DNA's translation at residue 8, likely a sequencing read error; the sequence shown is translated from the DNA. The genes are TRDV2 and TRDJ1; D is perhaps TRDD3 (5 bases). The germline V gene has CDR1 GEAIGNYY and CDR2 EKD. V lost 0 bases, J lost 8 bases, and 18 bases lay in between. The CDR3 is made up of 15 amino acids. CDR3 sequence reads: CACDTAGRLGEKLIF. CDR3 DNA sequence: TGTGCCTGTGACACCGCCGGGAGATTAGGGGAAAAACTCATCTTT.

This clone was detected a few times. A read error likely explains why the TCRdb protein, taken from a much larger clone, differs from this DNA's translation at residue 6; the protein shown is translated from the DNA. This rearrangement joins TRDV2 to TRDJ3, with D tentatively TRDD3 (6 bases). The CDR3 is 19 residues long. With 1 base removed from V and 5 bases from J, the gap between germline ends came to 20 bases. The germline gives CDR1 GEAIGNYY, CDR2 EKD. CDR3 sequence (DNA): TGTGCCTGTGACACGGGGTGGGGGCCAAGGGGCCGGGACACCCGACAGATGTTTTTC. Amino acids: CACDTGWGPRGRDTRQMFF.

In its sample, this clone was seen many times. TCRdb pairs this DNA with a much larger clone's protein that differs at residue 15, likely a read error; the protein shown was translated from the DNA. This sample includes further DNA sequences coding for the same CDR3. The rearrangement uses TRDV2 and TRDJ1; 11 nucleotides line up with TRDD3. Germline CDR1 GEAIGNYY, CDR2 EKD. The CDR3 is made up of 17 amino acids. The CDR3 region has the DNA TGTGCCTGTGACTCTCTCATGGGGGATACGGTCACCGATAAACCCATCTTT. Translated: CACDSLMGDTVTDKPIF.

As to this clone: The amino acid sequence in TCRdb belongs to a much larger clone and departs from this DNA's translation at residue 3, likely a sequencing read error; the sequence shown is translated from the DNA. The chain couples TRDV1 to TRDJ1; TRDD3 agrees at 12 bases. The CDR3 spans 25 residues. Germline-derived CDR1 and CDR2 are TSWWSYY and QGS. The CDR3 nucleotides read TGTGCTATTGGGGAACTGCACAGGCCCCAGGTCTTTCCTTCTAACTGGGGGATACTAAGCCATAAACTCATCTTT. Translating it yields CAIGELHRPQVFPSNWGILSHKLIF.

This clone was detected a few times. This probably arose from a read error, given a far larger clone one base away. Other DNA sequences of this sample code for an identical CDR3. The chain is built from TRDV2 and TRDJ1, with a weak D call TRDD3 (6 bases). This CDR3 spans 17 amino acids. Between the trimmed V and J ends, which lost 4 bases and 0 bases, there was a span of 20 bases. From germline, CDR1 is GEAIGNYY and CDR2 EKD. CDR3 nucleotides: TGTGCCTGTGATACCGTCGGTGGGGGCCAGTACACCGATAAACTCATCTTT. Its protein is CACDTVGGGQYTDKLIF.

This clone came up a few times. The TCRdb protein comes from a much larger clone and disagrees with this DNA's translation at residue 15, likely due to a read error; the protein given here is derived from the DNA. The chain combines TRDV2 with TRDJ3; D perhaps matches TRDD3 (6 bases). Germline CDR1 is GEAIGNYY and CDR2 is EKD. The CDR3 is made up of 17 amino acids. CDR3 loop: CACDTTGISWDTRQTFF. Written as DNA, the CDR3 is TGTGCCTGTGACACTACTGGGATTTCCTGGGACACCCGACAGACGTTTTTC.

The sample holds many counts of this clone. TCRdb attributes to this sequence the protein of a much larger clone, which differs from the DNA translation at residue 8; a read error is likely, and the protein displayed is translated from the DNA. The chain couples TRDV2 to TRDJ1; D is undetermined. The CDR3 runs to 18 residues. Germline CDR1 GEAIGNYY, CDR2 EKD. V shed 4 bases and J shed 4 bases, with 27 bases lying between them. The CDR3 DNA reads TGTGCCTGTGATCCGGTTAGCCCTCCCCGAGGGCTGGACGATAAACTCATCTTT. This translates into CACDPVSPPRGLDDKLIF.

Notes on this clone: This DNA's translation and the protein TCRdb lists, from a much larger clone, do not match at residue 4, likely due to a read error; the protein shown is translated from the DNA. The gene calls are TRDV2 and TRDJ1; TRDD3 agrees at 7 bases. Germline V gene data show CDR1 as GEAIGNYY and CDR2 as EKD. The CDR3 contains 21 residues. CDR3 in amino acids: CACGTVRLTGELSGETDKLIF. The CDR3 region has the DNA TGTGCCTGTGGCACCGTCCGTTTAACTGGGGAACTCTCTGGGGAGACCGATAAACTCATCTTT.

About this clone itself: The translation of this DNA and the TCRdb protein of a much larger clone differ at residue 6, probably owing to a read error; the protein shown here is translated from the DNA. This CDR3 is also generated by other DNA sequences in the sample. This chain links TRDV2 with TRDJ1; D is uncertain. The germline CDR1 and CDR2 sequences are GEAIGNYY and EKD. Trimming removed 0 bases from V and 4 bases from J, with 14 bases in between. This CDR3 spans 15 amino acids. CDR3 sequence (DNA): TGTGCCTGTGACACCGCTCACCGGAACGGCGATAAACTCATCTTT. Translation: CACDTAHRNGDKLIF.

This clone was counted at least ten times. The protein TCRdb lists belongs to a much larger clone and differs from this DNA's translation at residue 12, which points to a read error; the protein shown is made from the DNA. The chain is built from TRDV2 and TRDJ1; 12 positions match TRDD3. The junction had 14 bases not matched to a gene; V was cut back by 0 bases and J by 4 bases. This CDR3 spans 19 amino acids. In germline, CDR1 is GEAIGNYY, CDR2 EKD. The CDR3 sequence: CACDTVGNWGILGIDKLIF. CDR3 sequence (DNA): TGTGCCTGTGACACCGTGGGCAACTGGGGGATACTGGGCATCGATAAACTCATCTTT.

The chain carries TRDV2 and TRDJ1, with D maybe TRDD3 (5 bases). The length of the CDR3 is 17 residues. Per the germline V gene, CDR1 is GEAIGNYY and CDR2 is EKD. V was clipped by 0 bases and J by 6 bases, with 22 bases between them. CDR3 region: CACDTGISPALENKLIF. In DNA form, the CDR3 reads TGTGCCTGTGACACCGGAATCAGCCCGGCACTGGAGAATAAACTCATCTTT.

Regarding this clone: The translation of this DNA and the TCRdb protein of a much larger clone differ at residues 9 and 10, probably owing to a read error; the protein shown here is translated from the DNA. The J gene is TRDJ1, the V gene TRDV2; 7 nucleotides align to TRDD3. The germline V gene encodes CDR1 GEAIGNYY and CDR2 EKD. V lost 3 bases and J lost 1; bases outside the gene matches: 19. The CDR3 is 19 amino acids. The CDR3 region is CACDPTSARVDTFTDKLIF. For the CDR3, the DNA is TGTGCCTGTGACCCCACGTCGGCCCGGGTGGATACGTTCACCGATAAACTCATCTTT.

This clone was detected many times. A read error may be the cause here, since a much bigger clone is one base away. V is TRDV2 and J is TRDJ1; the match to TRDD3 covers 12 bases. The J segment lost 2 bases and the V segment lost 3 bases, leaving 6 bases of the junction unmatched. The CDR3 covers 16 residues. Germline V lookup: CDR1 GEAIGNYY, CDR2 EKD. CDR3: CACDALLGDTTDKLIF. The CDR3 DNA follows: TGTGCCTGTGACGCCTTGCTGGGGGATACGACCGATAAACTCATCTTT.

There are a few counts of this clone. V gene TRDV2 combines with J gene TRDJ1; the match to TRDD3 covers 7 bases. V shed 1 base, J shed 1 base, and the junction held 11 bases outside the gene matches. This CDR3 region has 17 residues. Germline lookup yields CDR1 GEAIGNYY and CDR2 EKD. CDR3 DNA sequence: TGTGCCTGTGACACTCGGATGGAGGATACGCGCACCGATAAACTCATCTTT. This translates into CACDTRMEDTRTDKLIF.

Regarding this clone: A read error likely explains this, since a far larger clone differs by one base. The same CDR3 also results from other DNA sequences found in this sample. The chain links TRDV2 to TRDJ1; 12 bases align to TRDD3. Germline V CDR1 and CDR2: GEAIGNYY, EKD. The CDR3 is made up of 15 amino acids. The CDR3 region is CACFRLGDTSDKLIF. The CDR3 bases are TGCGCCTGTTTCCGACTGGGGGATACAAGCGATAAACTCATCTTT.

For this clone: The junction shows a germline mismatch at one end, possibly a read error. V is TRDV2 and J is TRDJ1; 10 nucleotides agree with TRDD3. Germline CDR1 reads GEAIGNYY; CDR2 reads EKD. The CDR3 length is 20 residues. Written as DNA, the CDR3 is TGTTCCTGTAACCCGGTTTTGGGGGATACTGGTTCTAAGTACACCGATAAACTCATCTTT. It translates to CSCNPVLGDTGSKYTDKLIF.

This clone was observed a handful of times. For this DNA, TCRdb reports the protein of a much larger clone, which diverges at residue 9, most likely from a read error; the protein presented here is translated directly from the DNA. The chain recombines TRDV2 with TRDJ1; possible D gene TRDD3, 6 bases. The CDR3 has 18 amino acids. CDR1 and CDR2 from the germline V gene are GEAIGNYY and EKD. The V gene lost 0 bases and the J gene lost 2 bases, with 21 bases spanning the gap. This chain's CDR3 is CACDTVGGTPYLTDKLIF. The CDR3 DNA is TGTGCCTGTGACACCGTTGGGGGTACCCCCTATTTGACCGATAAACTCATCTTT.

This clone has only a few counts. It is likely a read error: a sequence one base away is far more abundant. The same CDR3 is also encoded by other DNA sequences in this sample. This chain connects TRAV29/DV5 to TRDJ1, with 12 bases identical to TRDD3. The CDR3 is 20 residues long. Germline CDR1 and CDR2: NSMFDY and ISSIKDK. The CDR3 reads CAATSILVLGDTMLADKLIF. Written as DNA, the CDR3 is TGTGCAGCAACTTCGATCCTCGTACTGGGGGATACTATGTTAGCCGATAAACTTATCTTT.